This T cell receptor beta chain was retrieved from a study of T cell changes during pregnancy in multiple sclerosis. This table comes from immunoSEQ multiplex PCR, and its TCRdb copy is limited to in-frame clones, with some not included. The sample yields around 78,000 clones, about nine tenths seen once. The sequencing here drew on peripheral blood, taken in the third trimester of pregnancy. This TCR derives from a female donor in good health, enrolled as a control in a pregnancy study.

In DNA form, the CDR3 reads TGTGCCAGCAGCTTAGTAGCGACGTTAGATACGCAGTATTTT. Translating it yields CASSLVATLDTQYF. The gene calls are TRBV11-2 and TRBJ2-3; weak D call: TRBD2 (5 bases). Germline V gene sequence: CDR1 SGHAT, CDR2 FQNNGV. V was shortened by 1 base and J by 5 bases, with 10 bases between the two germline ends. This CDR3 spans 14 amino acids.